This T cell receptor (beta chain) was retrieved from a study of shared clonotypes between healthy human individuals. Naive CD8 cells lacked CD45RO and underwent positive selection for CCR7, leaving out terminally differentiated effector memory CD45RA+ cells. The donors were adults (healthy and HIV-negative) with no recent acute infections or vaccinations. Study-level results: Roughly 5% of naive CD4 clonotypes were shared across a few donors.

Template for every sorted-subset replicate PCR totaled around 200 ng DNA, tens of thousands of T cell genomes. Using immunoSEQ multiplex PCR, the repertoire was profiled, and TCRdb retains in-frame clones only, with some absent. The top ten hold under 30% of the sample, which has some 740,000 clones, nearly 95% seen once. Concerning this clone: Its antigen is currently unknown.

In germline, CDR1 is MNHEY, CDR2 SVGAGI. This CDR3 spans 14 amino acids. The sample was naive CD8+ T cells sorted from blood. V is TRBV6-5 and J is TRBJ2-5, with a tentative D call TRBD1 (6 bases). TRBJ2-7 explains the end of the DNA better; the J call may be wrong. The receptor's source is a man between 25 and 39 years old in good health. CDR3 coding DNA: TGTGCCAGCAGTTACTCGGGACATCCCTACGAGCAGTACTTC. It translates to CASSYSGHPYEQYF.